Presented here are 5 T cell receptor beta chains from one specimen sequenced in a study of T cell repertoires in cytomegalovirus infection. TCRdb redid the calling of the reads with MiXCR, one entry per CDR3 protein. The data show approximately 320,000 distinct CDR3 sequences, with more than 8% seen just once and around 4.5% held by the top ten. Source material: PBMCs. The receptor set was obtained from a human donor in good health (CMV status not recorded). Some clones in this sample may be carry-over from other donors' samples.

J is TRBJ1-3 and V is TRBV30; D remains ambiguous. The germline V gene encodes CDR1 GTSNPN and CDR2 SVGIG (reference sequence). The V and J ends lost 4 bases and 6 bases respectively, with 10 bases between them. This CDR3 has 12 residues. Here the CDR3 reads CAWIQRANTIYF. The CDR3 region has the DNA TGTGCCTGGATACAGAGAGCAAACACCATATATTTT.

This clonotype was seen many times. J is TRBJ2-7 and V is TRBV7-2; D is undetermined. This CDR3 has 15 residues. Germline-derived CDR1 and CDR2 are SGHTA and FQGNSA. Trimming stripped 1 base from V and 5 bases from J, with 15 bases between. The CDR3 DNA follows: TGTGCCAGCAGCTTAGGCCCACTCGCAACCAACGAGCAGTACTTC. Residues: CASSLGPLATNEQYF.

This clonotype was recorded at least ten times. The chain recombines TRBV20-1 with TRBJ1-1; D is unresolved. The germline V gene has CDR1 DFQATT and CDR2 SNEGSKA (reference sequence). The CDR3 sequence is 15 residues long. V shed 3 bases and J shed 0 bases, with 14 bases lying between them. The CDR3 DNA sequence: TGCAGTGCTAGTAGGGCGGTGGGCATGAACACTGAAGCTTTCTTT. It encodes CSASRAVGMNTEAFF.

This clonotype came up many times. The genes are TRBV20-1 and TRBJ1-1; D gene ambiguous. V shed 3 bases and J shed 1 base, with 9 bases lying between them. The germline CDR1 and CDR2 sequences are DFQATT and SNEGSKA (reference sequence). The CDR3 has 13 residues. CDR3 sequence: CSASRLANTEAFF. The CDR3 nucleotides are TGCAGTGCTAGTCGTTTAGCGAACACTGAAGCTTTCTTT.

The sample holds a few counts of this clonotype. The chain carries TRBV7-6 and TRBJ2-3; perhaps TRBD2 as D (6 bases). Germline CDR1 SGHVS, CDR2 FNYEAQ. This CDR3 comprises 15 residues. With 6 bases removed from V and 1 base from J, the gap between germline ends came to 14 bases. This CDR3 reads CASRRDVERTDTQYF. The CDR3 DNA reads TGTGCCAGCAGGCGGGATGTGGAGCGCACAGATACGCAGTATTTT.